This TCR beta chain is from a study of blood T cell repertoires in COVID-19. The overall study: Donors in the United States, Italy and Spain gave samples during acute or convalescent COVID-19. From T cells, B-cell-depleted T cells, or PBMCs came the material, which was cDNA or gDNA.

The assay was immunoSEQ multiplex PCR, and TCRdb's table has in-frame clones only and misses some. The sample includes roughly 670,000 clones, about 90% of them seen just once. The CDR3 loop spans 13 amino acids. The V gene's germline CDR1 is LGHDT and CDR2 YNNKEL (reference sequence). V lost 1 base and J lost 7, with 10 bases in between. The source material was peripheral blood. The chain employs TRBV3-1 (or the pseudogene TRBV3-2) and TRBJ1-1; D call uncertain. The receptor was isolated from a woman aged 18-29 years with acute or convalescent COVID-19. CDR3 residues: CASSQAPNSEAFF. The CDR3, as DNA: TGTGCCAGCAGCCAAGCCCCAAATAGTGAAGCTTTCTTT.